This TCR beta chain was recovered during a study of blood T cell repertoires in COVID-19. This clone was picked up a small number of times. TCRdb keeps only in-frame clones here, not all; method: immunoSEQ multiplex PCR. The table shows 75,000 to 95,000 clones, with 79% occurring only once. The CDR3 sequence is 17 residues long. Germline V gives CDR1 LNHNV, CDR2 YYDKDF (reference sequence). V lost 5 bases and J lost 5; bases outside the gene matches: 10. Sample: peripheral blood. This TCR was recovered from a woman aged 80 or over with active or convalescent COVID-19. V and J are TRBV15 and TRBJ1-5, with 12 bases fitting TRBD1. For the CDR3, the DNA is TGTGCCACCAGCCCCTCTTGGGACAGGGGGCGAGATCAGCCCCAGCATTTT. Translating it yields CATSPSWDRGRDQPQHF.